This entry concerns a single TCR beta chain. Profiling relied on immunoSEQ multiplex PCR, and the TCRdb table lists in-frame clones only, not all of them. The sample comprises more than 350,000 clones, around 87% of which are singletons, and more than 9% rests with the top ten. This sample is drawn from a study of blood T cell repertoires in COVID-19. Study-level background: Sample material is recorded as cDNA or gDNA derived from T cells, B-cell-depleted T cells, or PBMCs.

Germline V gene sequence: CDR1 SGDLS, CDR2 YYNGEE. V shed 0 bases and J shed 3 bases, with 3 bases lying between them. This CDR3 is 13 amino acids long. The rearrangement links TRBV9 to TRBJ2-2, with no clear D. This sequence originates from a woman aged 30 to 39 with COVID-19, enrolled during active disease. Material: peripheral blood. CDR3 region: CASSVVDTGELFF. The CDR3 nucleotides are TGTGCCAGCAGCGTAGTAGACACCGGGGAGCTGTTTTTT. The full variable domain, with the rest looked up from reference TRBV9 and TRBJ2-2, is DSGVTQTPKHLITATGQRVTLRCSPRSGDLSVYWYQQSLDQGLQFLIQYYNGEERAKGNILERFSAQQFPDLHSELNLSSLELGDSALYFCASSVVDTGELFFGEGSRLTVL.